Listed below are T cell receptor beta chains from one sample, sequenced in a study of response to subunit inactivated influenza vaccine. Using its own MiXCR run on the RT-PCR reads, TCRdb lists one record per CDR3 protein. The table has some 800,000 distinct CDR3 sequences, 21% seen once. This specimen was PBMCs from blood, taken around 5 days after vaccination. These TCRs come from a man between 50 and 59 years old who received an inactivated influenza vaccine. Both conserved end residues are part of each CDR3. Each record gives: J gene, clone size, D gene, V gene, CDR3 protein, CDR3 DNA. The D gene is left open where the match is weak. Clone size appears in some rows only: once, few, many, or a class for an expanded clone.

TRBJ2-7 once . TRBV18 CASSHRGLEQYF TGTGCCAGCTCCCATAGGGGCCTCGAGCAGTACTTC
TRBJ2-1 . TRBD2 TRBV2 CASSPTTSGGTNEQFF TGTGCCAGCAGCCCCACGACTAGCGGGGGGACCAATGAGCAGTTCTTC
TRBJ2-1 . . TRBV20-1 CSARSPRLGINEQFF TGCAGTGCTAGGTCGCCTCGACTAGGGATCAATGAGCAGTTCTTC
TRBJ1-2 . . TRBV6-5 CASSYWGALGYGYTF TGTGCCAGCAGTTACTGGGGGGCGCTTGGCTATGGCTACACCTTC
TRBJ2-7 many TRBD1 TRBV7-2 CASSLGTGILREQYF TGTGCCAGCAGCTTAGGGACAGGGATACTTAGGGAGCAGTACTTC
TRBJ2-5 . . TRBV24-1 CATSDPRKETQYF TGTGCCACCAGTGATCCGAGAAAAGAGACCCAGTACTTC
TRBJ1-5 . TRBD1 TRBV5-1 CASSEAGGLNQPQHF TGCGCCAGCAGCGAAGCAGGGGGCCTCAATCAGCCCCAGCATTTT
TRBJ2-2 . . TRBV7-9 CASSPAGHFFTGELFF TGTGCCAGCAGCCCAGCTGGGCACTTCTTCACCGGGGAGCTGTTTTTT
TRBJ2-1 . TRBD2 TRBV5-1 CASSWTGTSYNEQFF TGCGCCAGCAGCTGGACCGGGACTAGCTACAATGAGCAGTTCTTC
TRBJ2-7 . . TRBV6-5 CASSYQNSYEQYF TGTGCCAGCAGTTACCAAAACTCCTACGAGCAGTACTTC
TRBJ1-6 few . TRBV6-5 CASSKAGTNLHF TGTGCCAGCAGTAAAGCAGGGACAAACCTCCACTTT
TRBJ1-3 . . TRBV6-1 CASSEHSGNTIYF TGTGCCAGCAGTGAACACTCGGGAAACACCATATATTTT
TRBJ2-1 . . TRBV3-1 CASCYGTEQFF TGTGCCAGCTGCTACGGGACAGAGCAGTTCTTC
TRBJ2-1 few . TRBV29-1 CSVAGGRALYNEQFF TGCAGCGTCGCCGGGGGGCGAGCCCTCTACAATGAGCAGTTCTTC
TRBJ1-1 few . TRBV20-1 CSARENVRAFF TGCAGTGCTAGAGAAAACGTTAGGGCTTTCTTT
TRBJ2-7 many . TRBV12-3/TRBV12-4 CASSPGGVEQYF TGTGCCAGCAGTCCGGGCGGGGTCGAGCAGTACTTC
TRBJ2-6 few . TRBV12-3/TRBV12-4 CASSLRASGANVLTF TGTGCCAGCAGTTTGAGAGCCTCTGGGGCCAACGTCCTGACTTTC
TRBJ2-1 . . TRBV14 CASTAKRGVEQFF TGTGCCAGCACAGCCAAGAGAGGGGTTGAGCAGTTCTTC